This is a list of T cell receptor beta chains from one sample in a study of shared T cell receptors in the human thymus. Only in-frame clones appear in the TCRdb table, and some are missing; sequencing was by immunoSEQ multiplex PCR. The sample yields more than 550,000 clones, 80% to 90% seen once. These data were also reused for a study on human thymus T cells.

The sequenced material came from thymocytes. Receptors originate from a girl in the first two years of life with a congenital heart defect. The CDR3 runs from the conserved cysteine through the conserved F or W. D genes are given only for firm matches. The size of a clone is reported for some rows only, either as once, few or many, or as a class for expanded clones.

j_call clone_size d_call v_call cdr3_aa cdr3_nt
TRBJ1-1 once TRBD1 TRBV2 CASSYQGQKNTEAFF TGTGCCAGCAGCTATCAGGGACAGAAGAACACTGAAGCTTTCTTT
TRBJ1-6 NA NA TRBV6-5 CASSPGRRRGFPLHF TGTGCCAGCAGTCCGGGCCGCCGCCGGGGTTTCCCCCTCCACTTT
TRBJ2-2 NA NA TRBV9 CASSSRTGSSAGELFF TGTGCCAGCAGCTCACGAACTGGCTCTAGCGCCGGGGAGCTGTTTTTT
TRBJ2-6 NA NA TRBV2 CASHIWGRASGANVLTF TGTGCCAGTCACATTTGGGGCAGGGCCTCTGGGGCCAACGTCCTGACTTTC
TRBJ1-2 NA NA TRBV9 CASSVGGQGYTF TGTGCCAGCAGCGTAGGGGGGCAGGGCTACACCTTC
TRBJ2-3 NA NA TRBV9 CASSVQETRQPHRSTQYF TGTGCCAGCAGCGTACAAGAAACGCGACAGCCTCATCGGAGTACGCAGTATTTT
TRBJ1-2 NA NA TRBV6-1 CASNTGNYGYTF TGTGCCAGCAACACAGGAAATTATGGCTACACCTTC
TRBJ2-3 once NA TRBV19 CASSIRSGADTQYF TGTGCCAGTAGTATAAGGTCAGGGGCAGATACGCAGTATTTT
TRBJ1-2 NA NA TRBV5-1 CASKDKHGYTF TGCGCCAGTAAGGACAAGCATGGCTACACCTTC
TRBJ1-2 NA NA TRBV14 CASSQGNGGPIYPNYGYTF TGTGCCAGCAGCCAGGGAAACGGGGGGCCTATATACCCTAACTATGGCTACACCTTC
TRBJ2-7 NA NA TRBV1 CTSRRSGGREQYF TGCACCAGCCGGCGAAGCGGGGGTCGCGAGCAGTACTTC
TRBJ2-3 NA TRBD1 TRBV7-8 CASSFSLGTDDTDTQYF TGTGCCAGCAGCTTCAGCCTAGGGACAGACGACACAGATACGCAGTATTTT
TRBJ1-5 few TRBD1 TRBV27 CASSPLTGRFDQPQHF TGTGCCAGCAGTCCCCTGACAGGGAGGTTTGATCAGCCCCAGCATTTT
TRBJ2-7 NA NA TRBV21-1 CASSKLPGNAYEQYF TGTGCCAGCAGCAAACTGCCCGGGAATGCCTACGAGCAGTACTTC
TRBJ1-1 NA NA TRBV6-5 CASSDYGQSTVEAFF TGTGCCAGCAGTGACTACGGACAGTCAACAGTGGAAGCTTTCTTT
TRBJ2-7 NA NA TRBV25-1 CASSEYRRDEQYF TGTGCCAGCAGTGAATACCGCCGGGACGAGCAGTACTTC
TRBJ1-2 NA NA TRBV7-2 CASSLDVIRLRQYGYTF TGTGCCAGCAGCTTAGATGTCATTCGCCTCCGCCAGTATGGCTACACCTTC
TRBJ1-1 NA TRBD1 TRBV7-3 CASSPHPGTGTAFF TGTGCCAGCAGCCCGCACCCCGGGACAGGGACAGCTTTCTTT
TRBJ1-4 NA TRBD1 TRBV6-6 CASSSGQGEKLFF TGTGCCAGCAGTAGCGGACAGGGGGAAAAACTGTTTTTT
TRBJ2-5 NA NA TRBV7-9 CASSLVPEVTMTQETQYF TGTGCCAGCAGCTTAGTTCCCGAGGTGACTATGACTCAAGAGACCCAGTACTTC
TRBJ1-4 NA TRBD1 TRBV19 CASSPRDSSTNEKLFF TGTGCCAGTAGTCCCCGGGACAGCTCAACTAATGAAAAACTGTTTTTT
TRBJ2-3 NA NA TRBV19 CASSGDTDTQYF TGTGCCAGTTCAGGGGACACAGATACGCAGTATTTT
TRBJ1-1 NA NA TRBV25-1 CASRDQGNTEAFF TGTGCCAGCAGAGACCAGGGGAACACTGAAGCTTTCTTT
TRBJ2-7 NA TRBD1 TRBV6-5 CASSYRQGVGEQYF TGTGCCAGCAGTTACCGACAGGGGGTGGGCGAGCAGTACTTC
TRBJ2-7 NA NA TRBV6-5 CASSYGPPGDEQYF TGTGCCAGCAGTTACGGGCCACCAGGGGACGAGCAGTACTTC
TRBJ1-5 NA NA TRBV7-2 CASSFSGTHSNQPQHF TGTGCCAGCAGCTTCTCCGGGACACATAGCAATCAGCCCCAGCATTTT
TRBJ1-2 NA NA TRBV28 CASSPRGSYGYTF TGTGCCAGCAGTCCAAGGGGATCCTATGGCTACACCTTC
TRBJ1-1 NA NA TRBV19 CASSIGQGLFRNTEAFF TGTGCCAGTAGTATCGGGCAGGGGCTCTTCCGGAACACTGAAGCTTTCTTT
TRBJ2-7 NA NA TRBV7-9 CASSLVVLDSSGEQYF TGTGCCAGCAGCTTAGTCGTTCTGGACAGCTCGGGCGAGCAGTACTTC
TRBJ1-1 NA NA TRBV20-1 CSAVREKEAFF TGCAGTGCTGTAAGAGAGAAAGAAGCTTTCTTT
TRBJ1-5 NA NA TRBV27 CASSQGGGEDQPQHF TGTGCCAGCAGTCAAGGGGGGGGTGAAGATCAGCCCCAGCATTTT